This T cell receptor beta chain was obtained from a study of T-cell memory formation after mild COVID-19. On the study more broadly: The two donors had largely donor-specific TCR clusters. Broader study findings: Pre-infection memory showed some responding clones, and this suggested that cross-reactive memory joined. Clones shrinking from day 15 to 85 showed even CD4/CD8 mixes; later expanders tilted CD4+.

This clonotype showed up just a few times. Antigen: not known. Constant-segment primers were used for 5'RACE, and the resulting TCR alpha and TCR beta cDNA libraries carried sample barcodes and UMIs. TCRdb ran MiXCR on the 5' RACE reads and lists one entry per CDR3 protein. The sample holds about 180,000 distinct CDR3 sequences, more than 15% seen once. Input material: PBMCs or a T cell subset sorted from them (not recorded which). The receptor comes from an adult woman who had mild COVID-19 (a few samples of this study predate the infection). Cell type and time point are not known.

The CDR3 is CAISGQGFYEQYF. In nucleotides, the CDR3 is TGTGCCATCAGTGGACAGGGATTCTACGAGCAGTACTTC. V and J are TRBV10-3 and TRBJ2-7; 7 bases are a match to TRBD1. V dropped 4 bases and J dropped 3; count of bases not matched to a gene: 3. Germline CDR1 reads ENHRY; CDR2 reads SYGVKD. The CDR3 sequence is 13 residues long.